Listed below are T cell receptor beta chains from one sample, sequenced in a study of blood T cell repertoires in COVID-19. The protocol was immunoSEQ multiplex PCR, while the TCRdb copy is restricted to in-frame clones and leaves out a portion. The sample shows about 190,000 clones, more than 70% of them seen only once. What was sequenced was peripheral blood. The receptors here all came from an elderly woman with active or convalescent COVID-19. Both conserved end residues are part of each CDR3. D genes are given only for firm matches. Clone size is not always given. Where it is, it says once, few, many or a class for expanded clones.

V gene: TRBV5-1; J gene: TRBJ2-3; D gene: TRBD2; clone size: -; CDR3 protein: CASRLGAGEGADTQYF; CDR3 DNA: TGCGCCAGCAGACTCGGAGCGGGGGAGGGCGCAGATACGCAGTATTTT
V gene: TRBV25-1; J gene: TRBJ2-7; D gene: -; clone size: -; CDR3 protein: CASSTDRRPYEQYF; CDR3 DNA: TGTGCCAGCAGCACAGACAGGCGACCCTACGAGCAGTACTTC
V gene: TRBV28; J gene: TRBJ2-2; D gene: -; clone size: -; CDR3 protein: CASSHRRNTGELFF; CDR3 DNA: TGTGCCAGCAGTCACAGACGGAACACCGGGGAGCTGTTTTTT
V gene: TRBV4-3; J gene: TRBJ2-1; D gene: TRBD1; clone size: -; CDR3 protein: CASSPIPTGSNEQFF; CDR3 DNA: TGCGCCAGCAGCCCGATCCCGACAGGGAGCAATGAGCAGTTCTTC
V gene: TRBV6-5; J gene: TRBJ2-7; D gene: TRBD2; clone size: -; CDR3 protein: CATGGGNRASYF; CDR3 DNA: TGTGCCACAGGCGGGGGGAACAGAGCGTCGTACTTC
V gene: TRBV28; J gene: TRBJ1-2; D gene: TRBD1; clone size: few; CDR3 protein: CASTPGQGYYGYTF; CDR3 DNA: TGTGCCAGCACCCCGGGACAGGGATACTATGGCTACACCTTC
V gene: TRBV30; J gene: TRBJ2-1; D gene: TRBD2; clone size: -; CDR3 protein: CAWSVASGGVQQFF; CDR3 DNA: TGTGCCTGGAGCGTCGCTAGCGGGGGGGTACAGCAGTTCTTC
V gene: TRBV5-1; J gene: TRBJ1-2; D gene: TRBD1; clone size: -; CDR3 protein: CASSLAMTGVGGYTF; CDR3 DNA: TGCGCCAGCAGCTTGGCCATGACAGGGGTCGGTGGCTACACCTTC
V gene: TRBV6-6; J gene: TRBJ1-5; D gene: -; clone size: few; CDR3 protein: CASSHQTDQPQHF; CDR3 DNA: TGTGCCAGCAGTCACCAGACAGACCAGCCCCAGCATTTT
V gene: TRBV28; J gene: TRBJ2-3; D gene: TRBD2; clone size: -; CDR3 protein: CASIGGGTDTQYF; CDR3 DNA: TGTGCCAGCATCGGCGGGGGGACAGATACGCAGTATTTT
V gene: TRBV7-9; J gene: TRBJ2-3; D gene: TRBD1; clone size: -; CDR3 protein: CASSPNPGQGPDTQYF; CDR3 DNA: TGTGCCAGCAGCCCAAATCCGGGACAGGGACCAGATACGCAGTATTTT
V gene: TRBV6-5; J gene: TRBJ1-2; D gene: -; clone size: few; CDR3 protein: CASRKPGQRNYGYTF; CDR3 DNA: TGTGCCAGCAGAAAACCGGGACAAAGAAACTATGGCTACACCTTC
V gene: TRBV7-9; J gene: TRBJ2-5; D gene: -; clone size: few; CDR3 protein: CASSLVSSGAGETQYF; CDR3 DNA: TGTGCCAGCAGCTTAGTGAGTTCAGGGGCAGGAGAGACCCAGTACTTC
V gene: TRBV5-6; J gene: TRBJ2-3; D gene: TRBD2; clone size: -; CDR3 protein: CASSLERTSPGTDTQYF; CDR3 DNA: TGTGCCAGCAGCTTGGAGAGGACTAGCCCTGGCACAGATACGCAGTATTTT